The clone carrying this TCR beta chain was seen only once. What it binds is not known. The data were obtained in a study of cytomegalovirus exposure and HLA in healthy donors. Across the whole study: A previous analysis identified about 110 million unique TCR beta sequences derived from 180 million or so T cells.

The V gene end was trimmed by 6 bases and the J gene end by 4 bases; junction bases not matched to a gene: 6. The CDR3 loop spans 14 amino acids. Germline-derived CDR1 and CDR2 are MNHNY and SVGAGI (reference sequence). Notes on the study in general: No immune exposure information besides CMV serostatus was available. Accurate predictions that matched the HLA-A and HLA-B alleles of most subjects were reportedly made from TCR beta sequences. A likely sequencing artifact accounted for one observed cluster of highly shared sequence variants.

Both 60 Vbeta primers and 13 Jbeta primers went into the PCR. The assay was immunoSEQ multiplex PCR, and TCRdb's table has in-frame clones only and misses some. Among tens of thousands of clones listed, about 74% were seen once. Specimen: PBMCs. The V and J genes are TRBV6-6 and TRBJ2-1; 7 positions agree with TRBD1. The sequence derives from a man younger than 40 in good health and CMV-seronegative. The CDR3, as DNA: TGTGCCAGCAGGGACAGGAAGGGATACAATGAGCAGTTCTTC. It codes for CASRDRKGYNEQFF.